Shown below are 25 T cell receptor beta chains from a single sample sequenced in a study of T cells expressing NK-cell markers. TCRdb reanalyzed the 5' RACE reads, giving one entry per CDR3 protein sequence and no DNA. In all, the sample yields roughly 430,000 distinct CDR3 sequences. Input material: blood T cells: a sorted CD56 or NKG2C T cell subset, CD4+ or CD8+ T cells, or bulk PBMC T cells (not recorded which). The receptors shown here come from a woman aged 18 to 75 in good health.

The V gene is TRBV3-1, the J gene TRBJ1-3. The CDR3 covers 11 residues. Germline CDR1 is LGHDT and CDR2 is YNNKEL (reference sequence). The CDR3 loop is CASSRVNTIYF.

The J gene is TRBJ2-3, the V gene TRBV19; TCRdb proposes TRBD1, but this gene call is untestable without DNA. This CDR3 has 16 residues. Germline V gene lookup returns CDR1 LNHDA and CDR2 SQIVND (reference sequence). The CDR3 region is CASSIVRGQGTDTQYF.

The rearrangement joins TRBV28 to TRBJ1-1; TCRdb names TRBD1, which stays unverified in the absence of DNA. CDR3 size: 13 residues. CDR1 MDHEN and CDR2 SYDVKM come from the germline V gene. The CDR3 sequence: CASSLGQITEAFF. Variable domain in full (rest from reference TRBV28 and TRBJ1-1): DVKVTQSSRYLVKRTGEKVFLECVQDMDHENMFWYRQDPGLGLRLIYFSYDVKMKEKGDIPEGYSVSREKKERFSLILESASTNQTSMYLCASSLGQITEAFFGQGTRLTVV.

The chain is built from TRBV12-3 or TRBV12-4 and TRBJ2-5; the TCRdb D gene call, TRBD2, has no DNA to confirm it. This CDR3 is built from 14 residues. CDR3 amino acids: CASSFGLALETQYF.

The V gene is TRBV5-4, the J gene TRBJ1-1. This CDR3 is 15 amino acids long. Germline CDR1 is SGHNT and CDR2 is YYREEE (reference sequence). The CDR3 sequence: CASSLAPGRSTEAFF.

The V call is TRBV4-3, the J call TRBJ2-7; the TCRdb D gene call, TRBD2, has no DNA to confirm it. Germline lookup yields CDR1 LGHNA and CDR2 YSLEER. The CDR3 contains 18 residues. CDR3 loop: CASSQGMLTSGRAHEQYF.

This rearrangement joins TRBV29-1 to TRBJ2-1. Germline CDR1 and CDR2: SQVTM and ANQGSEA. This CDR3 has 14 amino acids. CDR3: CSVDRFSSYNEQFF.

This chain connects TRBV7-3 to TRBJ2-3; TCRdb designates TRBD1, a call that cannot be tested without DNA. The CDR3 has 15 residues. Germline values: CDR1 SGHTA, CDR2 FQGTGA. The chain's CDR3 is CASSLPGSGADTQYF.

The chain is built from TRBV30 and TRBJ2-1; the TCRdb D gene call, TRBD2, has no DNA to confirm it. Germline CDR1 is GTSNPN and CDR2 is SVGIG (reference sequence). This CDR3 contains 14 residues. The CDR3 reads CAWQYGISGGEQFF.

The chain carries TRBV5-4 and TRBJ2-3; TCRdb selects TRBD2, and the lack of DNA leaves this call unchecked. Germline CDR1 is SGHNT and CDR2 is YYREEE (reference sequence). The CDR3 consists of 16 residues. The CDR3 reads CASSLPASGSPDTQYF.

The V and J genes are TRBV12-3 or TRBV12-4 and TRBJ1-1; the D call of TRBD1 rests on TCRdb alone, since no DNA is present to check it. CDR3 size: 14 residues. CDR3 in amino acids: CASSSNRGNTEAFF.

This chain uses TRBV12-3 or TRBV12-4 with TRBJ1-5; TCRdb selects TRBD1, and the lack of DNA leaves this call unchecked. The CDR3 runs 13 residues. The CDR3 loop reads CASRRDRDQPQHF.

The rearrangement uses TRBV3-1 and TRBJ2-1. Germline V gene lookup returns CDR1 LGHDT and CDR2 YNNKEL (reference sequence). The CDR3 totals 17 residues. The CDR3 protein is CASSQWVRHSSYNEQFF.

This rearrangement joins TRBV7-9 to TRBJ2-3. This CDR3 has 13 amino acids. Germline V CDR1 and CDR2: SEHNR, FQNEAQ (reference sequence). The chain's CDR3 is CASSIAGVDTQYF.

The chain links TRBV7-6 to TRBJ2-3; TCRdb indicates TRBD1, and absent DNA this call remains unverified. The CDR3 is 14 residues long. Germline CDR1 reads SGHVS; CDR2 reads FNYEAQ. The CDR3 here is CASSLSLPGGTQYF.

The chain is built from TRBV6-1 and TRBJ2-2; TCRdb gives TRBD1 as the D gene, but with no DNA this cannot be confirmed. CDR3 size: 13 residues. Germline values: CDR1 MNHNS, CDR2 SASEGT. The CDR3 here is CASSGPESGELFF.

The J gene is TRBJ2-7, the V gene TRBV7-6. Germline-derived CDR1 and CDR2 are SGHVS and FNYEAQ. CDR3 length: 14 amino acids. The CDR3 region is CASSFSGASYEQYF.

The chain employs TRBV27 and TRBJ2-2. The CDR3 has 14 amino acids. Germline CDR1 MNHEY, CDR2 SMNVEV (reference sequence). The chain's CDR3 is CASSLIGHTGELFF.

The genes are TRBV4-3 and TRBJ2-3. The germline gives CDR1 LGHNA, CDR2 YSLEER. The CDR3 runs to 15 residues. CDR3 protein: CASSQDQASTDTQYF.

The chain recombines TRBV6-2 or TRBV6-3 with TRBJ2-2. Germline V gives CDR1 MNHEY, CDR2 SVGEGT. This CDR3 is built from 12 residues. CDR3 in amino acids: CASTRLTGELFF.

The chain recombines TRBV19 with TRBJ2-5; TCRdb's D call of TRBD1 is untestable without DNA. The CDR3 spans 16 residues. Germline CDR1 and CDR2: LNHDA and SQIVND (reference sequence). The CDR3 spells CASSIIGTGGQETQYF.

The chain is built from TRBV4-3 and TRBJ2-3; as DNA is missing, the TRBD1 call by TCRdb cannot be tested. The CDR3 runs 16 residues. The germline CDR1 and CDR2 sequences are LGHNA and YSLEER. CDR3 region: CASSQDQPSPSDTQYF.

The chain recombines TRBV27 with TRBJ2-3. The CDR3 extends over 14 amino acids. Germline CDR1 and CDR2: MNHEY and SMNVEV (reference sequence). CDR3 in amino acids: CASSLDSATDTQYF.

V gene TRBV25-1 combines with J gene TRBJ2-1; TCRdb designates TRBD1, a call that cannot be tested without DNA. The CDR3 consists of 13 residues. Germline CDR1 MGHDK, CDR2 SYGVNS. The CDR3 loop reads CASSEWGANEQFF.

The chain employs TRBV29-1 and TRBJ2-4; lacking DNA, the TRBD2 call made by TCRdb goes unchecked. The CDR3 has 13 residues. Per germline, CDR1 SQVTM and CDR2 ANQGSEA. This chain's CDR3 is CSVELAGAYIQYF. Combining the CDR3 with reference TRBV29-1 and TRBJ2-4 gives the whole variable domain SAVISQKPSRDICQRGTSLTIQCQVDSQVTMMFWYRQQPGQSLTLIATANQGSEATYESGFVIDKFPISRPNLTFSTLTVSNMSPEDSSIYLCSVELAGAYIQYFGAGTRLSVL.